These T cell receptor beta chains were read from a single sample in a study of T cells in Graves' hyperthyroidism and ophthalmopathy. TCRdb reprocessed the multiplex PCR reads with MiXCR, giving one entry per CDR3 protein. The sample holds 250,000 or so distinct CDR3 sequences, roughly 15% seen once. Sequenced input: blood. These receptors came from a woman in her forties or fifties with Graves' hyperthyroidism that later progressed to Graves' ophthalmopathy. CDR3s include the opening cysteine and the closing phenylalanine or tryptophan. D genes are given only for firm matches. The size entry is marked missing in some rows and otherwise reads once, few, many or a size class.

V gene	D gene	J gene	clone size	CDR3 DNA	CDR3 protein
TRBV24-1	NA	TRBJ1-5	many	TGTGCCACCGGGGGCTCCGACTCCTTGGGGCCCCAGCATTTT	CATGGSDSLGPQHF
TRBV15	NA	TRBJ1-3	few	TGTGCCACCAGCAGAGGAGGGGCCGACTCTGGAAACACCATATATTTT	CATSRGGADSGNTIYF
TRBV11-2	NA	TRBJ2-1	many	TGTGCCAGCAACTCACCCTTTAGGGGGAGAAGCTCCTACAATGAGCAGTTCTTC	CASNSPFRGRSSYNEQFF
TRBV28	TRBD2	TRBJ2-7	many	TGTGCCAGCAGTCCTTTACCCGGACTAGCGGGATCGTTCTACGAGCAGTACTTC	CASSPLPGLAGSFYEQYF
TRBV6-6	TRBD2	TRBJ2-1	many	TGTGCCAGCAGTTACTCGATGGCGGGAGGGGACCGGAATGAGCAGTTCTTC	CASSYSMAGGDRNEQFF
TRBV7-9	NA	TRBJ1-5	few	TGTGCCAGCAGCTGGGGGTGGGGAAGCAATCAGCCCCAGCATTTT	CASSWGWGSNQPQHF
TRBV19	TRBD2	TRBJ2-5	many	TGTGCCAGTAGTGCGGGAGTTGGAGAGACCCAGTACTTC	CASSAGVGETQYF
TRBV7-2	TRBD1	TRBJ2-3	NA	TGTGCCAGCAGCTTAGATATTTCGACAGGGCAGGGTGTTACAGATACGCAGTATTTT	CASSLDISTGQGVTDTQYF
TRBV19	NA	TRBJ2-7	few	TGTGCCAGTAGTAGTCGGATGTACTCCTACGAGCAGTACTTC	CASSSRMYSYEQYF
TRBV20-1	TRBD1	TRBJ1-4	few	TGCAGTGCCCCGGACAGGGGGTGGGAAAAACTGTTTTTT	CSAPDRGWEKLFF
TRBV7-9	NA	TRBJ2-7	many	TGTGCCAGCAGCCCCCACGTCAGGTTCGCCTACGAGCAGTACTTC	CASSPHVRFAYEQYF
TRBV19	TRBD1	TRBJ2-7	few	TGTGCCAGTAGCCGGGACAGGGCGACCTACGAGCAGTACTTC	CASSRDRATYEQYF
TRBV9	TRBD1	TRBJ2-2	many	TGTGCCAGCAGCGTAGCGACAGGGTACACCGGGGAGCTGTTTTTT	CASSVATGYTGELFF
TRBV6-1	NA	TRBJ1-1	many	TGTGCCAGCAGTACGCAGAGACTGAACACTGAAGCTTTCTTT	CASSTQRLNTEAFF
TRBV7-9	TRBD1	TRBJ1-1	many	TGTGCCAGCCCCTCTTTGGACAGGGATAGGGGGTACACTGAAGCTTTCTTT	CASPSLDRDRGYTEAFF
TRBV12-3/TRBV12-4	TRBD2	TRBJ2-5	NA	TGTGCCAGCAGTTTATGGGCGGGAGGAGGAGAGACCCAGTACTTC	CASSLWAGGGETQYF
TRBV6-1	NA	TRBJ1-6	many	TGTGCCGGTCGGACCGGGGGGATTTCACCCCTCCACTTT	CAGRTGGISPLHF
TRBV2	NA	TRBJ1-4	many	TGTGCCAGCAGTGAAGGAAACAGGTTCAATGAAAAACTGTTTTTT	CASSEGNRFNEKLFF
TRBV13	NA	TRBJ1-1	many	TGTGCCAGCAGCTTAAAATGGGGGCGGGGCAGGAGGAACACTGAAGCTTTCTTT	CASSLKWGRGRRNTEAFF
TRBV7-9	NA	TRBJ2-1	NA	TGTGCCAGCAGCTTAATAAACGGGAGCCCCAATGAGCAGTTCTTC	CASSLINGSPNEQFF
TRBV6-1	NA	TRBJ1-5	NA	TGTGCCAGCAAGGGAGCAGGGGAGCAGCCCCAGCATTTT	CASKGAGEQPQHF
TRBV20-1	TRBD2	TRBJ2-7	NA	TGCAGTGCCCCCCCCGCTAGCGGGAGGGCCTTCTACGAGCAGTACTTC	CSAPPASGRAFYEQYF
TRBV28	TRBD1	TRBJ1-5	many	TGTGCCAGCAGTTTACACCCCACGGGACAGGGTTTCAATCAGCCCCAGCATTTT	CASSLHPTGQGFNQPQHF
TRBV6-1	TRBD2	TRBJ2-1	NA	TGTGCCAGTCAGGGGACTAGCGGGAAAAGCTCCTACAATGAGCAGTTCTTC	CASQGTSGKSSYNEQFF
TRBV3-1	TRBD2	TRBJ2-1	NA	TGTGCCAGCAGCCAAGTCAGCGGGAGTGTTAATGAGCAGTTCTTC	CASSQVSGSVNEQFF
TRBV12-3/TRBV12-4	NA	TRBJ1-1	many	TGTGCCAGCAGTTCCTACATGAACACTGAAGCTTTCTTT	CASSSYMNTEAFF
TRBV11-3	TRBD1	TRBJ2-5	NA	TGTGCCAGCAGCCCCAGGGGGAGTAATGAGTACCAAGAGACCCAGTACTTC	CASSPRGSNEYQETQYF
TRBV29-1	TRBD2	TRBJ2-2	few	TGCAGCGTTGAAGATCGGGATGGGGGGGTGGCCGGGGAGCTGTTTTTT	CSVEDRDGGVAGELFF
TRBV10-3	NA	TRBJ2-7	many	TGTGCCATCAGGAATGACAGGTTCTACGAGCAGTACTTC	CAIRNDRFYEQYF
TRBV27	NA	TRBJ1-5	many	TGTGCCAGCAGTTTATTCCCGGGGGTCGGGGTTCAGCCCCAGCATTTT	CASSLFPGVGVQPQHF
TRBV12-3/TRBV12-4	NA	TRBJ2-3	many	TGTGCCAGCAGTTTCAGCAGGCAGTATTTT	CASSFSRQYF
TRBV20-1	TRBD1	TRBJ1-5	many	TGCAGTGCCCCGTCCAGGGGGAGCAATCAGCCCCAGCATTTT	CSAPSRGSNQPQHF
TRBV5-1	TRBD1	TRBJ1-2	few	TGCGCCAGCAGCTTGATGGCGACAGGGGGCCGTCGTAACTATGGCTACACCTTC	CASSLMATGGRRNYGYTF
TRBV2	NA	TRBJ2-6	many	TGTGCCAGCAGTGCTAGGCAGGGTTGGGCACCTGGGGCCAACGTCCTGACTTTC	CASSARQGWAPGANVLTF
TRBV2	TRBD1	TRBJ2-2	NA	TGTGCCAGCAAACCTAGGGGGCAGGGGGTTACCGGGGAGCTGTTTTTT	CASKPRGQGVTGELFF
TRBV30	NA	TRBJ1-5	many	TGTGCCTGGAGTGTAGGATATGGGCCCCAGCATTTT	CAWSVGYGPQHF
TRBV20-1	NA	TRBJ2-7	many	TGCAGTGCTATTCTACGTTACGAGCAGTACTTC	CSAILRYEQYF
TRBV7-9	TRBD1	TRBJ2-2	many	TGTGCCAGCACCTTGGACAGGATGGCCACCGGGGAGCTGTTTTTT	CASTLDRMATGELFF
TRBV12-3/TRBV12-4	TRBD2	TRBJ2-2	many	TGTGCCAGCAACCTCGCCCGGACTAGCGGGACTCCCGGGGAGCTGTTTTTT	CASNLARTSGTPGELFF
TRBV18	TRBD2	TRBJ2-1	many	TGTGCCAGCTCATCTTACCGACTAGCGGGAAGTACGAATGAGCAGTTCTTC	CASSSYRLAGSTNEQFF
TRBV20-1	TRBD2	TRBJ2-1	many	TGCAGTGCTAGAGGCTCTGGACTAGCGGGAGTTTACGATGAGCAGTTCTTC	CSARGSGLAGVYDEQFF
TRBV20-1	TRBD1	TRBJ1-2	many	TGCAGTGCTAGTAATCCCAGGGGGAACTATGGCTACACCTTC	CSASNPRGNYGYTF
TRBV11-2	TRBD2	TRBJ2-5	NA	TGTGCCAGCAGCTTAGATATCGGACTAGCGGGAGGTCGAACGGAGACCCAGTACTTC	CASSLDIGLAGGRTETQYF
TRBV6-1	NA	TRBJ1-4	many	TGTGCCAGCAGTCGTGGGTTGGGTGGCGGTGAAAAACTGTTTTTT	CASSRGLGGGEKLFF
TRBV6-5	NA	TRBJ2-1	NA	TGTGCCAGCAGTTACCCCAGTAGCGGTTCCCACAATGAGCAGTTCTTC	CASSYPSSGSHNEQFF
TRBV24-1	TRBD1	TRBJ2-7	many	TGTGCCACCAGTGATGCCACAGGGGGCGAGCAGTACTTC	CATSDATGGEQYF
TRBV20-1	NA	TRBJ1-3	NA	TGCAGTGCTAGAGACACAGGCCGCTCTGGAAACACCATATATTTT	CSARDTGRSGNTIYF
TRBV27	NA	TRBJ2-3	NA	TGTGCCAGCAGTTTCGGACTTCTTAATACGCAGTATTTT	CASSFGLLNTQYF
TRBV20-1	NA	TRBJ1-2	many	TGCAGTGCTAAAAGGGACCTCTGGGACTATGGCTACACCTTC	CSAKRDLWDYGYTF
TRBV28	NA	TRBJ2-7	many	TGTGCCAGCAGTTTATTACCGGGAAGGTCCTACGAGCAGTACTTC	CASSLLPGRSYEQYF
TRBV30	NA	TRBJ2-1	many	TGTGCCTGGAGAGAAGGGGGGGGAAATGAGCAGTTCTTC	CAWREGGGNEQFF
TRBV6-1	NA	TRBJ1-1	many	TGTGCCAGCGACAGGACTAACACTGAAGCTTTCTTT	CASDRTNTEAFF
TRBV2	TRBD1	TRBJ1-6	many	TGTGCCAGCAGTGAACAGGGGGGAGGATCACCCCTCCACTTT	CASSEQGGGSPLHF
TRBV5-1	NA	TRBJ1-3	NA	TGCGCCAGCAGCTTGGAGGGGGGCTTGTCTGGAAACACCATATATTTT	CASSLEGGLSGNTIYF
TRBV7-2	TRBD2	TRBJ2-1	NA	TGTGCCAGCAGCGCTAGCGGGAGTCTAGATGAGCAGTTCTTC	CASSASGSLDEQFF
TRBV20-1	NA	TRBJ1-1	many	TGCAGTGCTAAGGGTGGCGGCACTGAAGCTTTCTTT	CSAKGGGTEAFF
TRBV6-1	TRBD2	TRBJ2-7	many	TGTGCCAGCAGCAGTAGCGGGGGGCGGAACTACGAGCAGTACTTC	CASSSSGGRNYEQYF
TRBV7-9	NA	TRBJ1-1	few	TGTGCCAGCAGCTTACAAATGGGGGACACTGAAGCTTTCTTT	CASSLQMGDTEAFF
TRBV24-1	TRBD1	TRBJ2-1	NA	TGTGCCACCAGTGGACAGGGACGGCAGTTCTTC	CATSGQGRQFF